A single T cell receptor (beta chain) is shown here with its context. CD4+ T cells from unexposed donors were obtained before the COVID-19 pandemic (2011-2018). This sample was taken from a study of CD4 T cells in relation to SARS-CoV-2 and coronaviruses. Here immunoSEQ multiplex PCR was the method, and the copy in TCRdb shows in-frame clones only, minus some. The table records about 65,000 clones, approximately 87% of them present only once. The V and J ends lost 5 bases and 2 bases respectively, with 12 bases between them. The CDR3 covers 13 residues. The V gene's germline CDR1 is SQVTM and CDR2 ANQGSEA.

The rearrangement links TRBV29-1 to TRBJ1-1, with a possible D match to TRBD1 (6 bases). The sample comprised memory CD4+ T cells from PBMCs. This sequence was found in a human donor in good health. DNA of the CDR3: TGCAGCGTTCGCCAGGGGTTTAACACTGAAGCTTTCTTT. It translates to CSVRQGFNTEAFF.